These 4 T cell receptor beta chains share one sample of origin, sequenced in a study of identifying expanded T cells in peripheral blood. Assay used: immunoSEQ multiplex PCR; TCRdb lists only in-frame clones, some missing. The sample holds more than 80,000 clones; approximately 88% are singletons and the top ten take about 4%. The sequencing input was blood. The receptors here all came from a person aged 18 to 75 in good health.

Written as DNA, the CDR3 is TGCGCCAGCAGCCTCGGACTAGCGGGGGGCACAGATACGCAGTATTTT. It codes for CASSLGLAGGTDTQYF. The chain couples TRBV4-1 to TRBJ2-3; 13 nucleotides agree with TRBD2. Germline CDR1 reads MGHRA; CDR2 reads YSYEKL. V was pared by 4 bases and J by 1 base, with 2 bases of the junction left unmatched. The CDR3 runs to 16 residues.

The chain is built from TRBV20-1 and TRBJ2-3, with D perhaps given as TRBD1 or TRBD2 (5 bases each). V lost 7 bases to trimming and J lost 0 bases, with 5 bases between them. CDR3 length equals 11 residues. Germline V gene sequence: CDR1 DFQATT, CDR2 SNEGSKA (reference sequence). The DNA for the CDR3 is TGCAGTGGGGACAGCACAGATACGCAGTATTTT. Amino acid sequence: CSGDSTDTQYF.

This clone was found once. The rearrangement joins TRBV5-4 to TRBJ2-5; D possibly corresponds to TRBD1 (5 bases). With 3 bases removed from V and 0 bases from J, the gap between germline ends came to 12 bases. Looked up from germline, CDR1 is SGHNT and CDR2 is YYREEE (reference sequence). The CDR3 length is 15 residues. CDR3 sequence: CASSSRQGYQETQYF. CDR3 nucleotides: TGTGCCAGCAGCTCACGTCAGGGTTACCAAGAGACCCAGTACTTC.

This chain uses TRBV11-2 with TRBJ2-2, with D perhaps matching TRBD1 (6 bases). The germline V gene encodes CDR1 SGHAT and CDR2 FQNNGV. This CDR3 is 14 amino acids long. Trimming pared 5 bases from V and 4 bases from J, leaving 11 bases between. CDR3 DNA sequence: TGTGCCAGCAGCCCCCAACAGGGCACCGGGGAGCTGTTTTTT. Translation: CASSPQQGTGELFF.